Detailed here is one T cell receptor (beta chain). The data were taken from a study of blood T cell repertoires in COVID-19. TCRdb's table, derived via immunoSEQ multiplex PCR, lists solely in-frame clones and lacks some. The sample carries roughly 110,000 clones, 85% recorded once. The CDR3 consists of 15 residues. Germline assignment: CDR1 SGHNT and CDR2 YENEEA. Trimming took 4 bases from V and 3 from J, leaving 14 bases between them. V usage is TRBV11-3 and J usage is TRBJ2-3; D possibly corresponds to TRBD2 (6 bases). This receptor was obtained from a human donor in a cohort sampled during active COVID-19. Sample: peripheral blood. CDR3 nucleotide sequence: TGTGCCAGCAGCTCAGGAGGGACCCGGACAGATACGCAGTATTTT. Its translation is CASSSGGTRTDTQYF. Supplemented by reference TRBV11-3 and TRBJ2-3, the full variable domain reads EAGVVQSPRYKIIEKKQPVAFWCNPISGHNTLYWYLQNLGQGPELLIRYENEEAVDDSQLPKDRFSAERLKGVDSTLKIQPAELGDSAVYLCASSSGGTRTDTQYFGPGTRLTVL.